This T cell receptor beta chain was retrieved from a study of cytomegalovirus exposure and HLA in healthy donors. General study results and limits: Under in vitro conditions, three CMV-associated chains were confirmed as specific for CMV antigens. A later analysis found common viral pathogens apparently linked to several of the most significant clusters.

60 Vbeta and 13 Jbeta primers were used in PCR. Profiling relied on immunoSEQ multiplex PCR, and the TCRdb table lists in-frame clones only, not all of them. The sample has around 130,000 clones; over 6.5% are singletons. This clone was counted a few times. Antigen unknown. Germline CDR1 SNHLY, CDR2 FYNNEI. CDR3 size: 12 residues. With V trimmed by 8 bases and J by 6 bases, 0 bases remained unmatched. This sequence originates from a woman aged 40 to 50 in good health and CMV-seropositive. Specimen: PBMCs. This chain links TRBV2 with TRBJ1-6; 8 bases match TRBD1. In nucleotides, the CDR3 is TGTGCCAGCGGACAGGGTAATTCACCCCTCCACTTT. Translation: CASGQGNSPLHF.